Each of the 20 T cell receptor beta chains below was sequenced from the same sample in a study of blood T cells in healthy people across ages. Combining a sample-barcoded 5' primer with a J-beta primer mix, a second PCR ran for 7 to 11 cycles. Each CDR3 protein is one row after TCRdb ran MiXCR on the 5' RACE reads. Counted here are hundreds of thousands of distinct CDR3 sequences, around half occurring once; the ten biggest clones make up 25% to 35%. Sequencing input: blood. Receptors were obtained from a woman aged 55 to 70 in good health.

The chain is built from TRBV18 and TRBJ2-1; weak D call: TRBD2 (6 bases). The germline V gene has CDR1 KGHSH and CDR2 LQKENI. This CDR3 region has 17 residues. Trimming stripped 4 bases from V and 0 bases from J, with 16 bases between. This chain's CDR3 is CASSRRTSPSSYNEQFF. The DNA of the CDR3 is TGTGCCAGCTCACGGCGCACTAGCCCAAGCTCCTACAATGAGCAGTTCTTC. The variable domain in full, completed from reference TRBV18 and TRBJ2-1, reads NAGVMQNPRHLVRRRGQEARLRCSPMKGHSHVYWYRQLPEEGLKFMVYLQKENIIDESGMPKERFSAEFPKEGPSILRIQQVVRGDSAAYFCASSRRTSPSSYNEQFFGPGTRLTVL.

V usage is TRBV6-2 or TRBV6-3 and J usage is TRBJ1-2, with 11 positions matching TRBD1. V was pared by 5 bases and J by 6 bases, with 11 bases of the junction left unmatched. From germline, CDR1 is MNHEY and CDR2 SVGEGT. CDR3 length: 16 residues. In DNA form, the CDR3 reads TGTGCCAGCAGTAAGAGACCGGGACAGGGGGTTCATGGCTACACCTTC. Its translation: CASSKRPGQGVHGYTF.

There are a few counts of this clonotype. The chain links TRBV20-1 to TRBJ2-5, with 8 nucleotides matching TRBD2. The J call may be wrong; the DNA end is better matched by TRBJ2-7. The CDR3 runs 16 residues. Germline V gene lookup returns CDR1 DFQATT and CDR2 SNEGSKA (reference sequence). CDR3: CSARDPRGGGTYEQYF. CDR3 nucleotides: TGCAGTGCTAGAGACCCCAGGGGCGGGGGGACCTACGAGCAGTACTTC.

This chain joins TRBV20-1 and TRBJ2-1; D call uncertain. Trimming stripped 4 bases from V and 4 bases from J, with 14 bases between. Germline loops: CDR1 DFQATT, CDR2 SNEGSKA (reference sequence). The CDR3 length is 14 residues. The CDR3 reads CSAISARFYNEQFF. The CDR3 nucleotides are TGCAGTGCTATATCCGCCCGGTTTTACAATGAGCAGTTCTTC.

CDR3 sequence reads: CASSPTANSPLHF. The DNA for the CDR3 is TGTGCCAGCAGCCCCACAGCTAATTCACCCCTCCACTTT. The chain employs TRBV9 and TRBJ1-6; D gene unclear. The germline V gene encodes CDR1 SGDLS and CDR2 YYNGEE. The CDR3 runs to 13 residues. Trimming stripped 4 bases from V and 6 bases from J, with 8 bases between.

V gene TRBV6-2 or TRBV6-3 combines with J gene TRBJ1-6, with D hard to call. The ends were cut back, 1 base at V and 6 bases at J, with 4 bases in the middle. CDR3 size: 13 residues. Germline V gives CDR1 MNHEY, CDR2 SVGEGT. The CDR3 here is CASSYWSNSPLHF. The CDR3 nucleotides are TGTGCCAGCAGTTACTGGAGTAATTCACCCCTCCACTTT.

The sample holds one count of this clonotype. The V call is TRBV20-1, the J call TRBJ2-3, with D possibly being TRBD1 or TRBD2 (5 bases each). The CDR3 is 13 residues long. In germline, CDR1 is DFQATT, CDR2 SNEGSKA (reference sequence). V was shortened by 6 bases and J by 2 bases, with 12 bases between the two germline ends. The CDR3 region has the DNA TGCAGTGCCGGGATCGGGACCACAGATACGCAGTATTTT. This gives the protein CSAGIGTTDTQYF.

The chain uses TRBV11-1 and TRBJ2-4; D gene unclear. The J call could be wrong; TRBJ2-7 is a better fit for the DNA end. CDR3 length equals 16 residues. CDR1 and CDR2 from the germline V gene are SGHAT and FQDESV (reference sequence). The CDR3 reads CASSPDPTSPTYEQYF. The CDR3 DNA is TGTGCCAGCAGCCCGGACCCTACGTCCCCCACCTACGAGCAGTACTTC.

This clonotype was observed a handful of times. The chain recombines TRBV9 with TRBJ2-5; D ambiguous. CDR1 SGDLS and CDR2 YYNGEE come from the germline V gene. The length of the CDR3 is 13 residues. V dropped 3 bases and J dropped 7 bases, with 13 bases sitting between them. CDR3 loop: CASSESKEGTQYF. The CDR3, as DNA: TGTGCCAGCAGCGAATCAAAGGAAGGGACCCAGTACTTC.

CDR3 coding DNA: TGTGCCAGCAGCGCGGGACAGGCCGGGGAGCAGTACTTC. Amino acid sequence: CASSAGQAGEQYF. This rearrangement joins TRBV7-9 to TRBJ2-5, with 8 bases aligning to TRBD1. J was trimmed by 11 bases and V by 5 bases; bases with no gene match: 10. Per the germline V gene, CDR1 is SEHNR and CDR2 is FQNEAQ (reference sequence). The CDR3 is made up of 13 amino acids.

In DNA form, the CDR3 reads TGCAGCGTTGAAAGGGGGACAGGGGGCTCCTATGGCTACACCTTC. Amino acid sequence: CSVERGTGGSYGYTF. The chain combines TRBV29-1 with TRBJ1-2, with 12 nucleotides matching TRBD1. The CDR3 totals 15 residues. Germline V lookup: CDR1 SQVTM, CDR2 ANQGSEA. V gave up 2 bases and J gave up 4 bases; unmatched junction bases: 5. Based on the CDR3 plus reference TRBV29-1 and TRBJ1-2, the full variable domain is SAVISQKPSRDICQRGTSLTIQCQVDSQVTMMFWYRQQPGQSLTLIATANQGSEATYESGFVIDKFPISRPNLTFSTLTVSNMSPEDSSIYLCSVERGTGGSYGYTFGSGTRLTVV.

This clonotype showed up just a few times. This chain connects TRBV6-5 to TRBJ2-1, with 9 bases fitting TRBD2. V was clipped by 7 bases and J by 6 bases; unmatched bases: 13. This CDR3 spans 16 amino acids. CDR1 and CDR2 (germline): MNHEY, SVGAGI. Here the CDR3 reads CASTAGGSFRFNEQFF. CDR3 in DNA: TGTGCCAGCACAGCGGGGGGTAGTTTTAGGTTCAATGAGCAGTTCTTC.

V and J are TRBV13 and TRBJ2-1; 10 nucleotides align to TRBD2. The V and J ends lost 4 bases and 3 bases, in that order; junction bases with no gene match: 9. The CDR3 is 17 residues long. Germline CDR1 reads PRHDT; CDR2 reads FYEKMQ (reference sequence). The CDR3 DNA sequence: TGTGCCAGCAGCTCCCGGACTAGCGGTGGGTTCTACAATGAGCAGTTCTTC. This translates into CASSSRTSGGFYNEQFF.

V is TRBV5-5 and J is TRBJ2-7; D is unclear. The CDR3 loop spans 16 amino acids. Germline-derived CDR1 and CDR2 are SGHKS and YYEKEE (reference sequence). The germline V and J ends were trimmed by 0 bases and 0 bases, with 13 bases remaining between them. The CDR3 DNA is TGTGCCAGCAGCTTGGCCGGAGCAGTAGACTCCTACGAGCAGTACTTC. This encodes CASSLAGAVDSYEQYF.

This chain uses TRBV6-2 or TRBV6-3 with TRBJ1-5; TRBD1 agrees at 8 bases. This CDR3 region has 13 residues. Germline V gene data show CDR1 as MNHEY and CDR2 as SVGEGT. Germline trimming cut 5 bases from V and 11 bases from J; bases unmatched to any gene: 8. CDR3 DNA sequence: TGTGCCAGCAGTGGACAGGGTACAAGGGCCCAGCATTTT. This codes for CASSGQGTRAQHF.

The rearrangement links TRBV29-1 to TRBJ1-2; 10 positions match TRBD1. The CDR3 length is 15 residues. The V segment lost 3 bases and the J segment 3 bases; nucleotides outside the gene matches: 7. Germline CDR1 and CDR2: SQVTM and ANQGSEA. This CDR3 reads CSVEGGTGDDYGYTF. As DNA, the CDR3 is TGCAGCGTTGAGGGAGGGACAGGGGACGACTATGGCTACACCTTC.

This clonotype is a singleton in its sample. The chain is built from TRBV7-8 and TRBJ1-2; no firm D call. V lost 1 base and J 3 bases, leaving 9 bases between the germline ends. The CDR3 runs 14 residues. Germline V CDR1 and CDR2: SGHVS, FQNEAQ. Here the CDR3 DNA reads TGTGCCAGCAGCTTAGTTGGGCTAGACTATGGCTACACCTTC. It encodes CASSLVGLDYGYTF.

The J gene is TRBJ2-1, the V gene TRBV11-2, with 10 bases identical to TRBD2. The germline V gene encodes CDR1 SGHAT and CDR2 FQNNGV. This CDR3 spans 15 amino acids. The trim removed 5 bases at V and 4 bases at J, leaving 5 bases unmatched. The CDR3 region is CASSVTSGTYNEQFF. CDR3 in DNA: TGTGCCAGCAGCGTAACTAGCGGGACTTACAATGAGCAGTTCTTC.

Worth noting for this clonotype: This could be a read error, since a much larger clone is one nucleotide away. The rearrangement uses TRBV24-1 and TRBJ2-1, with D unclear. V was cut by 2 bases and J by 9 bases, with 16 bases left in between. CDR3 length equals 15 residues. Germline lookup yields CDR1 KGHDR and CDR2 SFDVKD. The CDR3 DNA reads TGTGCCACCAGTGATTCCTTAGGCCCCCACAGTGAGCAGTTCTTC. Protein sequence: CATSDSLGPHSEQFF.

The V gene is TRBV7-2, the J gene TRBJ1-2; 7 bases fit TRBD1. The CDR3 length is 14 residues. Germline assignment: CDR1 SGHTA and CDR2 FQGNSA. V trimming: 3 bases; J trimming: 8 bases; junction bases outside the gene matches: 9. The CDR3 DNA follows: TGTGCCAGCAGCTTCCCCGTGGAGGGGGCGGGCTACACCTTC. As protein: CASSFPVEGAGYTF.